This TCR beta chain was identified during a study of CD8+ T cells in alopecia areata (dated by TCRdb to 2016 to 2019). As for the study more broadly: The treated patients took part in an open-label pilot trial in which moderate-to-severe alopecia areata was treated with oral tofacitinib at 5 to 10 mg twice daily. Patients stayed on tofacitinib for 6 to 18 months and then had 6 months of follow-up off drug so that delayed response and recurrence could be assessed. Disease severity in treated patients was measured with the SALT score, which quantifies the percentage of affected scalp surface area. To study T cell clonal expansion in alopecia areata, the researchers applied high-throughput TCRbeta sequencing to both the C3H/HeJ mouse model and human patients. Scalp tissue and sorted CD4+ and CD8+ peripheral blood T cells from patchy and totalis/universalis alopecia areata patients and from healthy controls were covered by human TCRbeta sequencing. Patients on tofacitinib were biopsied at baseline and after 4 and 24 weeks of treatment, and several of the patients also had a later scalp biopsy. Scalp clonality was compared among normal scalp (n=4), patchy alopecia areata scalp (n=8), and alopecia totalis/universalis scalp (n=8). RNA came from the PAXgene miRNA kit for fixed scalp, the miRNeasy kit for PBMCs, and the RNeasy kit for mouse skin. TCRbeta CDR3 regions were amplified by immunoSEQ multiplex PCR using 35 Vbeta forward and 13 Jbeta reverse primers.

General study outcomes and caveats: Unlike mouse skin, which is dominated by gammadelta T cells, normal human skin has resident alphabeta T cells that are also sequenced, and this complicates analysis of the scalp TCR repertoire. Tofacitinib significantly lowered scalp clonality and the number of expanded CD8+ clones among the top 100 scalp clones. Compared with normal scalp, lesional scalp, particularly in alopecia totalis/universalis, had higher clonality and more expanded CD8+ clones, which suggests antigenic drive. Compared with mice, TCR sequences shared between patients were less clear, possibly partly because of HLA diversity across the patient population. During tofacitinib treatment, many expanded lesional clones remained in scalp and blood, and this persistence may partly explain relapse after treatment is stopped. Because the treated cohort was small and had only one nonresponder, larger studies are needed to examine links between baseline CD8+ expansion and response.

For CDR1 and CDR2, the germline V gene lists MNHEY and SVGAGI. The CDR3, cysteine through phenylalanine, is 15 amino acids long. Of all the DNA, just the CDR3 is kept, 45 bases in frame from base 1. V is cut by 2 bases and J by 4 bases, and the space between the germline ends is 9 bases. Taken with the paper, the label for treatment or condition translates to: oral pan-JAK inhibitor, 5-10 mg twice daily. Lesional scalp punch biopsies and peripheral blood were collected from alopecia areata patients. PBMCs were isolated by density centrifugation and stained for CD3, CD4 and CD8, after which CD4+ and CD8+ T cells were sorted on a FACSAria. Library preparation was by the immunoSEQ multiplex PCR assay. For TCR sequencing, RNA was extracted from every sample and reverse transcribed into cDNA to serve as template. SuperScript III was used for first-strand cDNA synthesis, primed with a 2:1 mix of oligo-dT and random hexamers. A synthetic immune receptor repertoire was used to assess amplification bias, and residual bias was removed computationally. Concerning the study's data processing: After raw reads were preprocessed to remove errors, the CDR3 was defined following IMGT conventions as running from the conserved cysteine to phenylalanine. Clonality was computed as 1 minus the Shannon entropy, with the entropy normalized by log2 of the number of productive unique TCRs. Scalp TCRbeta sequences were cross-referenced with sorted blood CD4 and CD8 repertoires so that the CD4 or CD8 identity of scalp clones could be inferred. TCRdb carries this immuneACCESS record with in-frame sequences only. Its versions omit some clonotypes, under half of them owing to an unresolved V gene in the studies checked, with the rest unexplained. D and trimming come from the DNA, and the V and J calls and clone size come from that table. The table for this sample lists about 260,000 clones; 60% of them were counted only once. Around 0.84% of the sample is held by the ten biggest clonotypes.

Notes on this clone: It lacks a known antigen. Per-base quality was not reported, and no clone a single base away is much larger than it.

The chain uses TRBV6-5 and TRBJ1-6, with the D gene uncertain. The material was CD4+ T cells sorted from blood, obtained around week 53, from a patient treated with tofacitinib. This receptor was identified in a human donor with alopecia areata. The DNA reads TGTGCCAGCAGTTACCAAACAGCGTATAATTCACCCCTCCACTTT. Its protein is CASSYQTAYNSPLHF.